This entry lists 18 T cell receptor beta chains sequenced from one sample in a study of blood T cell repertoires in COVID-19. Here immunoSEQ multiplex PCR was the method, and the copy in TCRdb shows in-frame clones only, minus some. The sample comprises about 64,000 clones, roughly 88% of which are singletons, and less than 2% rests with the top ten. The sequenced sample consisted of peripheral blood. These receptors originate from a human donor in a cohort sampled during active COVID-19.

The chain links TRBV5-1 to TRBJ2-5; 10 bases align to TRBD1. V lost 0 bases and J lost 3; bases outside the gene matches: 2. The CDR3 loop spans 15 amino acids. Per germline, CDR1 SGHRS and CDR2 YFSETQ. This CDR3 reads CASSLVGTGEETQYF. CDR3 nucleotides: TGCGCCAGCAGCTTGGTCGGGACAGGGGAAGAGACCCAGTACTTC.

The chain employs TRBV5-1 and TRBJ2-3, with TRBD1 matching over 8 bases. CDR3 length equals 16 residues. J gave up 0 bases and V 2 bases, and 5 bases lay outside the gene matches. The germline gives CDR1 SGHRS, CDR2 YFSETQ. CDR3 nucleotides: TGCGCCAGCAGCTTTGGACAGGGACGTAGCACAGATACGCAGTATTTT. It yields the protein CASSFGQGRSTDTQYF. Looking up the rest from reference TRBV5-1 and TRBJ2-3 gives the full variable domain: KAGVTQTPRYLIKTRGQQVTLSCSPISGHRSVSWYQQTPGQGLQFLFEYFSETQRNKGNFPGRFSGRQFSNSRSEMNVSTLELGDSALYLCASSFGQGRSTDTQYFGPGTRLTVL.

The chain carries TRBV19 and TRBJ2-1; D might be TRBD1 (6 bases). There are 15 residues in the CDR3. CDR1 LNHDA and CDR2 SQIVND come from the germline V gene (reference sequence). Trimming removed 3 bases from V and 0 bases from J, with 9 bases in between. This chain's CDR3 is CASSMRGTSYNEQFF. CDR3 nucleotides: TGTGCCAGTAGTATGAGGGGGACCTCCTACAATGAGCAGTTCTTC.

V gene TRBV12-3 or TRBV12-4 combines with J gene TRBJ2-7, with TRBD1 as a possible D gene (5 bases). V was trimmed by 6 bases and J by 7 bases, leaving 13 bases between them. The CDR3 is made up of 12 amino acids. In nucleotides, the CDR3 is TGTGCCAGCAGACGCAGGGTGGGGGAGCAGTACTTC. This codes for CASRRRVGEQYF.

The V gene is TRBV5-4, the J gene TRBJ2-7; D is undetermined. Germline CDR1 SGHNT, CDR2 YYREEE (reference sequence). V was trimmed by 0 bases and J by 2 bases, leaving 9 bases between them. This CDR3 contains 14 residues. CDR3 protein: CASSLGGVPYEQYF. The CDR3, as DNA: TGTGCCAGCAGCTTGGGCGGCGTCCCCTACGAGCAGTACTTC.

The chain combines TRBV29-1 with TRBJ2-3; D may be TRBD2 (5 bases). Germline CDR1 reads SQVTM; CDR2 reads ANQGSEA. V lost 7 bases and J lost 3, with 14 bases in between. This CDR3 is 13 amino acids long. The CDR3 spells CSASLGETDTQYF. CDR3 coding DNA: TGCAGCGCCTCATTGGGAGAGACAGATACGCAGTATTTT.

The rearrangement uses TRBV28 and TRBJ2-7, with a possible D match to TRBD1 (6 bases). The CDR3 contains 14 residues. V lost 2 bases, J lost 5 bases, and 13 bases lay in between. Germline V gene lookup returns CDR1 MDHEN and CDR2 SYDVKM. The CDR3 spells CASSLPGAIHEQYF. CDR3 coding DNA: TGTGCCAGCAGTTTACCAGGGGCCATCCACGAGCAGTACTTC.

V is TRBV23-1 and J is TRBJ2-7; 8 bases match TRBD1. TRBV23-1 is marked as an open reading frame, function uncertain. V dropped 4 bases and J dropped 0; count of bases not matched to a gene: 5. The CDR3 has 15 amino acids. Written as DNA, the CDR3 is TGCGCCAGCAGTCGACCGGGACAGGACTCCTACGAGCAGTACTTC. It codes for CASSRPGQDSYEQYF.

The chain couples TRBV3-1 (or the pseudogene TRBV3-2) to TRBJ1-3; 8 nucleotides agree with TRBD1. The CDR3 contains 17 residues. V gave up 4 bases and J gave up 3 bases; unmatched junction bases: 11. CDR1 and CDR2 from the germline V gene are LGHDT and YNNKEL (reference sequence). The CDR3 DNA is TGTGCCAGCAGCCCCGGACAGGGCGGAGGGGTTGGAAACACCATATATTTT. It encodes CASSPGQGGGVGNTIYF.

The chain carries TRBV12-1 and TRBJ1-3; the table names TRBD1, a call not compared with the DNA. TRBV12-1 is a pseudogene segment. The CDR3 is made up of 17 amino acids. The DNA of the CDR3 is TGTGCCAGCAGCCCTGGGGTACAGGGGAACTCTGGAAACACCATATATTTT. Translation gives CASSPGVQGNSGNTIYF.

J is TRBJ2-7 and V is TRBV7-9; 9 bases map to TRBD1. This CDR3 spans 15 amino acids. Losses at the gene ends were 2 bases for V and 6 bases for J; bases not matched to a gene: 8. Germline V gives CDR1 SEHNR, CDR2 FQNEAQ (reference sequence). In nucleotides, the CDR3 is TGTGCCAGCAGCTTACCGGGACAGGGAGGCGGCGAGCAGTACTTC. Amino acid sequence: CASSLPGQGGGEQYF.

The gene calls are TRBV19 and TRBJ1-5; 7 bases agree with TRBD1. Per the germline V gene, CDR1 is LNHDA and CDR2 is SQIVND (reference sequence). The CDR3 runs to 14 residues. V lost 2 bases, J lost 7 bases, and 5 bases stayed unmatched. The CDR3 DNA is TGTGCCAGTAGTATAAGGGGGCAGGGACAGCCCCAGCATTTT. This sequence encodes CASSIRGQGQPQHF.

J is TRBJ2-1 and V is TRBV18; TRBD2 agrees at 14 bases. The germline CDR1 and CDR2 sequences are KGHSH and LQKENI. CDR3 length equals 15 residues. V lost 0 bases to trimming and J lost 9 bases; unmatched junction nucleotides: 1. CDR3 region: CASSPPGLAGAEQFF. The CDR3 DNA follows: TGTGCCAGCTCACCACCGGGACTAGCGGGAGCTGAGCAGTTCTTC.

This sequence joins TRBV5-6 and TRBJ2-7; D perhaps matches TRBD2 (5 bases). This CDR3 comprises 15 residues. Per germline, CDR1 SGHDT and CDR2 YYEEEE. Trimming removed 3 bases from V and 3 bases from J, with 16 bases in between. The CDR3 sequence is CASSSARATRYEQYF. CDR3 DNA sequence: TGTGCCAGCAGCTCGGCGCGGGCCACTCGCTACGAGCAGTACTTC. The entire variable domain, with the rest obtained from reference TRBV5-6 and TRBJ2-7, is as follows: DAGVTQSPTHLIKTRGQQVTLRCSPKSGHDTVSWYQQALGQGPQFIFQYYEEEERQRGNFPDRFSGHQFPNYSSELNVNALLLGDSALYLCASSSARATRYEQYFGPGTRLTVT.

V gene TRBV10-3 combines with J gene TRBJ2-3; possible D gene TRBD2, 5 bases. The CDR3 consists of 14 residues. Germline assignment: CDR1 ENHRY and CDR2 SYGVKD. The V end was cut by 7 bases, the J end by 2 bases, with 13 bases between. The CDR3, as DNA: TGTGCCATCAAACTGGAGGATTCCACAGATACGCAGTATTTT. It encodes CAIKLEDSTDTQYF.

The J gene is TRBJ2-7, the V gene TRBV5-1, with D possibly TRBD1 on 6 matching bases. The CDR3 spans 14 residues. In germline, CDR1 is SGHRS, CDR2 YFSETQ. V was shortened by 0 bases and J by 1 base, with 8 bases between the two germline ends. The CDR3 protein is CASSLGDKSYEQYF. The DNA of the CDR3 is TGCGCCAGCAGCTTGGGGGACAAATCCTACGAGCAGTACTTC. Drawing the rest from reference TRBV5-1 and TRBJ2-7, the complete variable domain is KAGVTQTPRYLIKTRGQQVTLSCSPISGHRSVSWYQQTPGQGLQFLFEYFSETQRNKGNFPGRFSGRQFSNSRSEMNVSTLELGDSALYLCASSLGDKSYEQYFGPGTRLTVT.

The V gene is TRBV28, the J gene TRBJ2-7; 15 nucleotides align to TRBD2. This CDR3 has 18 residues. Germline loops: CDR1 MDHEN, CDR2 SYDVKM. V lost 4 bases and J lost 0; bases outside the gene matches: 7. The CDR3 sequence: CASSYPWTSGRDSYEQYF. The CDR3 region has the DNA TGTGCCAGCAGTTACCCATGGACTAGCGGGAGGGACTCCTACGAGCAGTACTTC.

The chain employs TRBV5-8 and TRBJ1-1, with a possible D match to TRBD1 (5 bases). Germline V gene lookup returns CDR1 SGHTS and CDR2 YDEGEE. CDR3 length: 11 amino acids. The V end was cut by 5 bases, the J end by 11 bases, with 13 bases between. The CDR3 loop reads CASSYGAAAFF. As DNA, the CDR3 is TGTGCCAGCAGTTATGGGGCGGCGGCTTTCTTT. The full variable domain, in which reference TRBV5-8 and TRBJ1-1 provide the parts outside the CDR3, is EAGVTQSPTHLIKTRGQQATLRCSPISGHTSVYWYQQALGLGLQFLLWYDEGEERNRGNFPPRFSGRQFPNYSSELNVNALELEDSALYLCASSYGAAAFFGQGTRLTVV.